The rows below give T cell receptor beta chains drawn from one sample of a study of shared clonotypes between healthy human individuals. Libraries were prepared by immunoSEQ multiplex PCR; TCRdb keeps only in-frame clonotypes and omits some of them. The table has around 2,000,000 clones, approximately 94% seen once. The sample taken for sequencing was naive CD8+ T cells sorted from blood. These receptors were collected from a young man in good health. Each CDR3 is given with its conserved first and last residue. A D gene is named only where the DNA matches it firmly. Expanded clones get a size class; other rows say once, few or many, or leave the size out.

length: 17
V: TRBV2
J: TRBJ1-4
size: once
D: -
DNA: TGTGCCAGCAGTGAAGCGCTTCTCGACGCAACTAATGAAAAACTGTTTTTT
CDR3: CASSEALLDATNEKLFF

length: 19
V: TRBV4-2
J: TRBJ2-3
size: -
D: TRBD2
DNA: TGTGCCAGCAGCCAAGAAGGACTAGCGGTCCCCGAAGGCGCAGATACGCAGTATTTT
CDR3: CASSQEGLAVPEGADTQYF

length: 15
V: TRBV6-5
J: TRBJ1-1
size: -
D: -
DNA: TGTGCCAGCAGTTACGGGTTTTTGGCGAACACTGAAGCTTTCTTT
CDR3: CASSYGFLANTEAFF

length: 10
V: TRBV9
J: TRBJ2-5
size: -
D: -
DNA: TGTGCCAGCGGAGAAGAGACCCAGTACTTC
CDR3: CASGEETQYF

length: 18
V: TRBV4-3
J: TRBJ1-1
size: -
D: -
DNA: TGCGCCAGCAGCCAAGATCGGATACAGGGCCTGATGAACACTGAAGCTTTCTTT
CDR3: CASSQDRIQGLMNTEAFF

length: 14
V: TRBV7-9
J: TRBJ2-5
size: -
D: -
DNA: TGTGCCAGCCTACAGGGGGAGGGCCAAGAGACCCAGTACTTC
CDR3: CASLQGEGQETQYF

length: 15
V: TRBV10-1
J: TRBJ2-7
size: -
D: -
DNA: TGCGCCAGCAGTGAGTCTAAGGACAATTTCTTTGAGCAGTACTTC
CDR3: CASSESKDNFFEQYF

length: 14
V: TRBV15
J: TRBJ1-2
size: -
D: -
DNA: TGTGCCACCAGCAGAGATCATGCAGGCTATGGCTACACCTTC
CDR3: CATSRDHAGYGYTF

length: 14
V: TRBV29-1
J: TRBJ2-7
size: -
D: TRBD1
DNA: TGCAGCGTTGAAGGCTGGACAGGGCACGACGAGCAGTACTTC
CDR3: CSVEGWTGHDEQYF

length: 13
V: TRBV7-9
J: TRBJ2-1
size: -
D: -
DNA: TGTGCCAGCAGCTTTTCCTACCCCAATGAGCAGTTCTTC
CDR3: CASSFSYPNEQFF

length: 12
V: TRBV2
J: TRBJ2-7
size: -
D: -
DNA: TGTGCCAGCAGTGGTGACAGCTACGAGCAGTACTTC
CDR3: CASSGDSYEQYF

length: 14
V: TRBV11-2
J: TRBJ2-1
size: -
D: TRBD1
DNA: TGTGCCAGCAGCTTCCCGGACAGGTACAATGAGCAGTTCTTC
CDR3: CASSFPDRYNEQFF

length: 15
V: TRBV30
J: TRBJ2-7
size: -
D: TRBD2
DNA: TGTGCCTGGAGCGATAGCGGGCTGGCGGCCTACGAGCAGTACTTC
CDR3: CAWSDSGLAAYEQYF

length: 12
V: TRBV30
J: TRBJ1-5
size: -
D: -
DNA: TGTGCCTGGAGTGACGAGGATCAGCCCCAGCATTTT
CDR3: CAWSDEDQPQHF

length: 11
V: TRBV25-1
J: TRBJ2-1
size: -
D: -
DNA: TGTGCCAGCAGTGTGACTGATGAGCAGTTCTTC
CDR3: CASSVTDEQFF

length: 14
V: TRBV5-5
J: TRBJ1-2
size: -
D: -
DNA: TGTGCCAGCAGCTTGGATCAGGGTAACTATGGCTACACCTTC
CDR3: CASSLDQGNYGYTF

length: 15
V: TRBV27
J: TRBJ2-1
size: -
D: -
DNA: TGTGCCAGCAGCGCAGGACTTAGCTCCTACAATGAGCAGTTCTTC
CDR3: CASSAGLSSYNEQFF

length: 13
V: TRBV19
J: TRBJ2-7
size: -
D: TRBD2
DNA: TGTGCCAGTAGCCCGGCGGGGGCCTACGAGCAGTACTTC
CDR3: CASSPAGAYEQYF

length: 15
V: TRBV4-1
J: TRBJ2-7
size: -
D: -
DNA: TGCGCCAGCAGCCAAGAAAGAGGGGTTGGCTACGAGCAGTACTTC
CDR3: CASSQERGVGYEQYF

length: 12
V: TRBV29-1
J: TRBJ2-7
size: -
D: TRBD1
DNA: TGCAGCGCCCGGGACAGGGGTTACGAGCAGTACTTC
CDR3: CSARDRGYEQYF

length: 13
V: TRBV14
J: TRBJ2-4
size: -
D: TRBD1
DNA: TGTGCCAGCAGACCGACAGGGTGGAACATTCAGTACTTC
CDR3: CASRPTGWNIQYF

length: 16
V: TRBV14
J: TRBJ1-5
size: -
D: TRBD1
DNA: TGTGCCAGCAGCCACCAGGGGGCGGAGGGCAATCAGCCCCAGCATTTT
CDR3: CASSHQGAEGNQPQHF

length: 13
V: TRBV4-1
J: TRBJ2-1
size: -
D: -
DNA: TGCGCCAGCAGCCAATTTTGGCGAAATGAGCAGTTCTTC
CDR3: CASSQFWRNEQFF

length: 16
V: TRBV4-3
J: TRBJ2-7
size: -
D: TRBD2
DNA: TGCGCCAGCAGCCAAGACGCTAGCGGCACCTCCTACGAGCAGTACTTC
CDR3: CASSQDASGTSYEQYF

length: 17
V: TRBV7-9
J: TRBJ2-5
size: -
D: -
DNA: TGTGCCAGCAGCTCACCGGGAAATAGGGGCTCTCAAGAGACCCAGTACTTC
CDR3: CASSSPGNRGSQETQYF

length: 16
V: TRBV4-1
J: TRBJ1-5
size: -
D: TRBD1
DNA: TGCGCCAGCAGCTTAACCGGGACAGGGGACAATCAGCCCCAGCATTTT
CDR3: CASSLTGTGDNQPQHF

length: 14
V: TRBV6-5
J: TRBJ1-1
size: -
D: -
DNA: TGTGCCAGCAGTTACGGGATTACGAACACTGAAGCTTTCTTT
CDR3: CASSYGITNTEAFF

length: 15
V: TRBV25-1
J: TRBJ1-5
size: -
D: -
DNA: TGTGCCAGCAGTGAATCGGGCTGGGGTGAGCAGCCCCAGCATTTT
CDR3: CASSESGWGEQPQHF

length: 17
V: TRBV2
J: TRBJ2-1
size: -
D: TRBD2
DNA: TGTGCCAGCAGTGAAAGGCGGGGGGCCACACAATACAATGAGCAGTTCTTC
CDR3: CASSERRGATQYNEQFF

length: 11
V: TRBV10-2
J: TRBJ2-2
size: once
D: -
DNA: TGCGCCAGCAGTGAGGGCGGGGAGCTGTTTTTT
CDR3: CASSEGGELFF

length: 15
V: TRBV5-6
J: TRBJ2-1
size: -
D: TRBD2
DNA: TGTGCCAGCACCTATAGCGGGAGCGGGTCTGGGGAGCAGTTCTTC
CDR3: CASTYSGSGSGEQFF

length: 15
V: TRBV5-4
J: TRBJ2-3
size: -
D: -
DNA: TGTGCCAGCAGCTTCTGGGGAGGTCGCACAGATACGCAGTATTTT
CDR3: CASSFWGGRTDTQYF

length: 12
V: TRBV7-9
J: TRBJ1-2
size: -
D: TRBD1
DNA: TGTGCCAGCAGCGGGCAGGGGGGTGGCTACACCTTC
CDR3: CASSGQGGGYTF

length: 14
V: TRBV15
J: TRBJ2-7
size: -
D: TRBD1
DNA: TGTGCCACCAGCAGTGTGGGACAGACCTACGAGCAGTACTTC
CDR3: CATSSVGQTYEQYF

length: 17
V: TRBV28
J: TRBJ2-3
size: -
D: TRBD2
DNA: TGTGCCAGCAGTACCGCGGGCGGGGGGGGCCATACAGATACGCAGTATTTT
CDR3: CASSTAGGGGHTDTQYF

length: 12
V: TRBV27
J: TRBJ1-6
size: few
D: -
DNA: TGTGCCAGCAGCCCAGGGGAATCAGCCCTCCACTTT
CDR3: CASSPGESALHF

length: 17
V: TRBV27
J: TRBJ2-5
size: -
D: TRBD2
DNA: TGTGCCAGTTCGCAGGGAGGGATAGGATTGCACCAAGAGACCCAGTACTTC
CDR3: CASSQGGIGLHQETQYF

length: 16
V: TRBV10-3
J: TRBJ2-1
size: -
D: TRBD2
DNA: TGTGCCATCAGTAAATCTCTAGCGGGGGGGAACAATGAGCAGTTCTTC
CDR3: CAISKSLAGGNNEQFF

length: 14
V: TRBV9
J: TRBJ1-1
size: -
D: -
DNA: TGTGCCAGCAGCGCCGCGGGACAGAACACTGAAGCTTTCTTT
CDR3: CASSAAGQNTEAFF